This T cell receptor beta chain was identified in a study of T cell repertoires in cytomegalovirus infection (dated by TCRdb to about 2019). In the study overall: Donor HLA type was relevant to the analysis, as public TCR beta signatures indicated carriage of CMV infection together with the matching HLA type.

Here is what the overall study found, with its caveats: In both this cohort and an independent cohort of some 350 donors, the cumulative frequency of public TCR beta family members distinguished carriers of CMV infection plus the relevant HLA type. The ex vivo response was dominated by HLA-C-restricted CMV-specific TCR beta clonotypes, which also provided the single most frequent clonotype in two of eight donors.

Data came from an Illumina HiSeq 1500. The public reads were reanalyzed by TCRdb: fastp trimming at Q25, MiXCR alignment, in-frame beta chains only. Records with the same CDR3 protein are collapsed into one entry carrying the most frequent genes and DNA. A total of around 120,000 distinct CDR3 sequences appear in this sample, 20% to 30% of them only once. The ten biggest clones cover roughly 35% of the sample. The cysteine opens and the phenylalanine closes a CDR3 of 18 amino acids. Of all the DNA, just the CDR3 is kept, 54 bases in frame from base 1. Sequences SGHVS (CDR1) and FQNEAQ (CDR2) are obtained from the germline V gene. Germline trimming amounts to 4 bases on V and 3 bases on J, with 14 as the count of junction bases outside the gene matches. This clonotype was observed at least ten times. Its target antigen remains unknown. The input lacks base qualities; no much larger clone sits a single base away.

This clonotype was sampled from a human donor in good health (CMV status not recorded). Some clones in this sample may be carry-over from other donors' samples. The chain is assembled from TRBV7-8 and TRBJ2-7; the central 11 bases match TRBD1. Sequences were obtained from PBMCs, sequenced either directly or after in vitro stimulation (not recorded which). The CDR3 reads CASSSGQGAESSYYEQYF. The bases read TGTGCCAGCAGCTCCGGACAGGGGGCGGAATCGTCATACTACGAGCAGTACTTC.